Listed here are 29 T cell receptor beta chains from one sample, sequenced in a study of blood T cell repertoires in COVID-19. Repertoires were generated with immunoSEQ multiplex PCR, while TCRdb's copy carries only in-frame clones and drops some. The table includes some 380,000 clones, approximately 86% detected once. Sequenced sample: PBMCs or T cells enriched from blood (not recorded which). Source of these receptors: a middle-aged woman with acute COVID-19.

V usage is TRBV18 and J usage is TRBJ1-2; the D gene is possibly TRBD1 (5 bases). This CDR3 has 15 residues. Trimming left V 6 bases short and J 2 bases short, with 16 bases between. CDR1 KGHSH and CDR2 LQKENI come from the germline V gene. The CDR3, as DNA: TGTGCCAGCTCGATTTATCAGGGTGCGAACTATGGCTACACCTTC. This sequence encodes CASSIYQGANYGYTF. Complete variable domain (other parts from reference TRBV18 and TRBJ1-2): NAGVMQNPRHLVRRRGQEARLRCSPMKGHSHVYWYRQLPEEGLKFMVYLQKENIIDESGMPKERFSAEFPKEGPSILRIQQVVRGDSAAYFCASSIYQGANYGYTFGSGTRLTVV.

This chain uses TRBV6-6 with TRBJ1-1; the match to TRBD1 covers 7 bases. Germline CDR1 reads MNHNY; CDR2 reads SVGAGI (reference sequence). The CDR3 totals 17 residues. V was pared by 5 bases and J by 0 bases, with 12 bases of the junction left unmatched. The CDR3 nucleotides read TGTGCCAGCAGTCCAAGCGGACAGGTACCCATGAACACTGAAGCTTTCTTT. Amino acid sequence: CASSPSGQVPMNTEAFF.

This clone was counted a few times. The chain uses TRBV27 and TRBJ2-1; D is perhaps TRBD1 (6 bases). The germline V gene encodes CDR1 MNHEY and CDR2 SMNVEV (reference sequence). Trimming took off 5 bases at V and 2 bases at J, with 10 bases between the two ends. CDR3 length: 14 residues. The DNA for the CDR3 is TGTGCCAGCAGTCTCAGGGGTACCTACAATGAGCAGTTCTTC. It encodes CASSLRGTYNEQFF.

This chain joins TRBV18 and TRBJ1-6, with 7 bases identical to TRBD1. CDR1 and CDR2 (germline): KGHSH, LQKENI. The CDR3 loop spans 15 amino acids. V shed 3 bases and J 9 bases; nucleotides not matched to a gene: 8. The CDR3 spells CASSPQGGFSSPLHF. The CDR3 DNA reads as TGTGCCAGCTCACCCCAGGGGGGTTTTAGTTCACCCCTCCACTTT.

This clone has just a few counts. The chain uses TRBV12-3 or TRBV12-4 and TRBJ2-7; D is possibly TRBD1 (6 bases). The CDR3 sequence is 13 residues long. V lost 6 bases and J lost 6, with 15 bases in between. The DNA for the CDR3 is TGTGCCAGCAGCCCTGACAGGTTCGGCGAGCAGTACTTC. Encoded protein: CASSPDRFGEQYF.

The V call is TRBV25-1, the J call TRBJ1-2; D is possibly TRBD1 (5 bases). The CDR3 is 16 residues long. CDR1 is MGHDK, CDR2 SYGVNS, per germline. Trimming pared 4 bases from V and 2 bases from J, leaving 17 bases between. DNA of the CDR3: TGTGCCAGCAGTGGGGGAGGGGTAGGGCGGAACTATGGCTACACCTTC. Protein sequence: CASSGGGVGRNYGYTF.

The chain combines TRBV2 with TRBJ1-1; 7 nucleotides align to TRBD1. V was pared by 8 bases and J by 7 bases, with 7 bases of the junction left unmatched. From germline, CDR1 is SNHLY and CDR2 FYNNEI. The CDR3 runs to 12 residues. The CDR3 DNA follows: TGTGCCAGCGGACGACAGGGTAATGAAGCTTTCTTT. This sequence encodes CASGRQGNEAFF.

The CDR3 here is CASSVASTYEQYF. CDR3 nucleotides: TGTGCCAGCAGCGTAGCTTCGACTTACGAGCAGTACTTC. The rearrangement links TRBV9 to TRBJ2-7; D unresolved. The CDR3 has 13 amino acids. V was cut by 0 bases and J by 4 bases, with 8 bases left in between. Germline V gene lookup returns CDR1 SGDLS and CDR2 YYNGEE.

The chain joins TRBV28 to TRBJ1-2, with D hard to call. V was shortened by 6 bases and J by 1 base, with 9 bases between the two germline ends. The CDR3 is made up of 13 amino acids. CDR1 is MDHEN, CDR2 SYDVKM, per germline. DNA for the CDR3: TGTGCCAGCAGCATCGGGAGTAACTATGGCTACACCTTC. Translated: CASSIGSNYGYTF.

The chain combines TRBV28 with TRBJ1-5; tentative D call: TRBD1 (6 bases). This CDR3 spans 14 amino acids. The V end was cut by 7 bases, the J end by 8 bases, with 18 bases between. CDR1 is MDHEN and CDR2 is SYDVKM in the germline V gene. This chain's CDR3 is CASTPPGGHEPQHF. The CDR3, as DNA: TGTGCCAGCACGCCCCCGGGGGGGCATGAGCCCCAGCATTTT.

This clone was seen a single time. V and J are TRBV9 and TRBJ1-2, with TRBD1 as a possible D gene (6 bases). The CDR3 is 15 residues long. Trimming shortened V by 0 bases and J by 2 bases, and 11 bases separated the two germline ends. Germline V gene sequence: CDR1 SGDLS, CDR2 YYNGEE. CDR3 in amino acids: CASSVGQGRNYGYTF. CDR3 in DNA: TGTGCCAGCAGCGTAGGTCAGGGGAGAAACTATGGCTACACCTTC.

This rearrangement joins TRBV1 to TRBJ1-5. TRBV1 is reported as a pseudogene. The CDR3 is 16 residues long. The CDR3 DNA is TGCACCAGCAGCCAAGATCCCCGAACTGTGTCTTCCCCCCAGCATTTT. Its protein product is CTSSQDPRTVSSPQHF.

The chain links TRBV3-1 (or the pseudogene TRBV3-2) to TRBJ2-3, with TRBD2 matching over 8 bases. The CDR3 extends over 17 amino acids. Germline-derived CDR1 and CDR2 are LGHDT and YNNKEL (reference sequence). V lost 3 bases to trimming and J lost 1 base; unmatched junction nucleotides: 9. DNA of the CDR3: TGTGCCAGCAGCCAGACAAGCGGGGGAGTCGGCACAGATACGCAGTATTTT. Its translation is CASSQTSGGVGTDTQYF.

V gene TRBV5-8 combines with J gene TRBJ1-2, with TRBD1 identical over 11 bases. V lost 4 bases, J lost 8 bases, and 13 bases stayed unmatched. Germline V gene data show CDR1 as SGHTS and CDR2 as YDEGEE. This CDR3 comprises 16 residues. The CDR3 DNA follows: TGTGCCAGCAGCCGGACAGGGGGCGGCGGGGGGTTCGGCTACACCTTC. Protein sequence: CASSRTGGGGGFGYTF.

This clone was found once. This sequence joins TRBV27 and TRBJ1-1, with 8 bases aligning to TRBD1. Germline V CDR1 and CDR2: MNHEY, SMNVEV (reference sequence). The CDR3 contains 17 residues. V trimming: 5 bases; J trimming: 2 bases; junction bases outside the gene matches: 13. The CDR3 reads CASSGGQGRTGNTEAFF. CDR3 sequence (DNA): TGTGCCAGCAGTGGAGGACAGGGAAGGACCGGAAACACTGAAGCTTTCTTT.

This clone was counted once. The rearrangement links TRBV19 to TRBJ1-1; TRBD1 matches 9 bases. V shed 8 bases, J shed 11 bases, and the junction held 18 bases outside the gene matches. Germline V gene lookup returns CDR1 LNHDA and CDR2 SQIVND (reference sequence). The CDR3 totals 15 residues. CDR3 region: CASSTRDRVPLWAFF. CDR3 coding DNA: TGTGCCAGTTCTACGAGGGACAGGGTCCCATTGTGGGCTTTCTTT.

The chain employs TRBV11-2 and TRBJ2-3; 8 bases map to TRBD2. Germline V gene data show CDR1 as SGHAT and CDR2 as FQNNGV. CDR3 length equals 15 residues. The junction had 11 bases not matched to a gene; V was cut back by 5 bases and J by 7 bases. The CDR3 region has the DNA TGTGCCAGCAGCCCTCTGCGCGGGGGGCGGAATACGCAGTATTTT. As protein: CASSPLRGGRNTQYF.

The chain combines TRBV29-1 with TRBJ1-6; tentatively, D is TRBD1 (6 bases). Germline V gene sequence: CDR1 SQVTM, CDR2 ANQGSEA. Deletions cut 7 bases from V and 0 bases from J, with 28 bases between. The CDR3 contains 20 residues. The CDR3 spells CSARTQPPTGRSSYNSPLHF. The CDR3 region has the DNA TGCAGCGCACGAACCCAACCACCGACAGGTCGGAGCTCCTATAATTCACCCCTCCACTTT.

The chain employs TRBV15 and TRBJ2-7, with 12 bases lining up with TRBD1. V was clipped by 9 bases and J by 3 bases; unmatched bases: 18. Germline CDR1 and CDR2: LNHNV and YYDKDF (reference sequence). This CDR3 comprises 18 residues. The CDR3 here is CATRHRDRGLSGIYEQYF. CDR3 in DNA: TGTGCCACTAGACACCGGGACAGGGGGCTATCTGGGATCTACGAGCAGTACTTC.

In its sample, this clone was seen once. A junction end diverges from the germline sequence, so it may reflect a read error. The gene calls are TRBV5-4 and TRBJ2-3; 8 bases agree with TRBD2. Germline assignment: CDR1 SGHNT and CDR2 YYREEE (reference sequence). This CDR3 spans 12 amino acids. The CDR3, as DNA: TGTGCCAGCAGCTTGAGGGGGACTAGACCTGATTTT. It codes for CASSLRGTRPDF.

This clone was seen a single time. The V gene is TRBV5-6, the J gene TRBJ1-3; the D is unclear. Germline loops: CDR1 SGHDT, CDR2 YYEEEE. Trimming took off 6 bases at V and 4 bases at J, with 14 bases between the two ends. The CDR3 is made up of 14 amino acids. Here the CDR3 reads CASTDRRSGNTIYF. CDR3 in DNA: TGTGCCAGCACCGATCGGAGGTCCGGAAACACCATATATTTT.

The chain couples TRBV5-8 to TRBJ1-2; D unresolved. The CDR3 is 13 residues long. V was trimmed by 2 bases and J by 8 bases, leaving 13 bases between them. Germline CDR1 and CDR2: SGHTS and YDEGEE. CDR3 DNA sequence: TGTGCCAGCAGCTTCTCAGTGAGGAAAGGCTACACCTTC. This codes for CASSFSVRKGYTF.

J is TRBJ2-7 and V is TRBV6-5, with D tentatively TRBD1 (5 bases). The germline CDR1 and CDR2 sequences are MNHEY and SVGAGI. V lost 8 bases and J 3 bases, leaving 17 bases between the germline ends. This CDR3 is built from 14 residues. As DNA, the CDR3 is TGTGCCAGCGGATATCAGGGCGGCGTCTACGAGCAGTACTTC. This codes for CASGYQGGVYEQYF.

This clone was seen only once. The V and J genes are TRBV7-9 and TRBJ1-2; 9 nucleotides align to TRBD1. Trimming took 5 bases from V and 4 from J; bases not matched to a gene: 5. This CDR3 region has 14 residues. The V gene's germline CDR1 is SEHNR and CDR2 FQNEAQ (reference sequence). CDR3 nucleotides: TGTGCCAGCAGCCCTAGGGACAGGGTCTATGGCTACACCTTC. Its protein product is CASSPRDRVYGYTF. The whole variable domain, filled in from reference TRBV7-9 and TRBJ1-2, reads DTGVSQNPRHKITKRGQNVTFRCDPISEHNRLYWYRQTLGQGPEFLTYFQNEAQLEKSRLLSDRFSAERPKGSFSTLEIQRTEQGDSAMYLCASSPRDRVYGYTFGSGTRLTVV.

The chain has TRBV9 and TRBJ2-5; TRBD2 might be the D (5 bases). V was cut by 2 bases and J by 2 bases, with 7 bases left in between. Germline V gene lookup returns CDR1 SGDLS and CDR2 YYNGEE. The CDR3 is made up of 13 amino acids. CDR3: CASSVRGQETQYF. As DNA, the CDR3 is TGTGCCAGCAGCGTTCGGGGTCAAGAGACCCAGTACTTC.

The chain recombines TRBV3-1 (or the pseudogene TRBV3-2) with TRBJ2-2; D call uncertain. The CDR3 has 17 residues. The V end was cut by 5 bases, the J end by 0 bases, with 16 bases between. Germline V gives CDR1 LGHDT, CDR2 YNNKEL (reference sequence). CDR3 DNA: TGTGCCAGCAGCTGGTCGCCGGCCAGCGCGAACACCGGGGAGCTGTTTTTT. Protein: CASSWSPASANTGELFF.

The V call is TRBV28, the J call TRBJ2-7; D remains ambiguous. Germline V gene sequence: CDR1 MDHEN, CDR2 SYDVKM. The CDR3 is made up of 13 amino acids. V was clipped by 3 bases and J by 4 bases, with 10 bases between them. The CDR3 coding sequence is TGTGCCAGCAGTTTTCCACCGCTATACGAGCAGTACTTC. Its protein product is CASSFPPLYEQYF.

This clone was seen a few times. The chain combines TRBV2 with TRBJ1-5; no firm D call. Germline values: CDR1 SNHLY, CDR2 FYNNEI. Trimming left V 6 bases short and J 7 bases short, with 10 bases between. The CDR3 sequence is 12 residues long. The CDR3 nucleotides read TGTGCCAGCAGCCTACTCGTACAGCCCCAGCATTTT. It yields the protein CASSLLVQPQHF.

The chain is built from TRBV19 and TRBJ2-1; 12 nucleotides line up with TRBD2. The length of the CDR3 is 16 residues. The V gene end was trimmed by 6 bases and the J gene end by 3 bases; junction bases not matched to a gene: 6. CDR1 and CDR2 (germline): LNHDA, SQIVND (reference sequence). The CDR3 bases are TGTGCCAGTAGGAAAACTAGCGGGGGGAACTACAATGAGCAGTTCTTC. This gives the protein CASRKTSGGNYNEQFF.